This T cell receptor (beta chain) was sequenced for a study of human T cells and chemical hapten exposure. Study-wide context: Cases of alopecia areata, totalis or universalis occurred in a predominantly female patient group. How much TCR each sample yielded varied, mostly because pooled library volumes differed slightly. Study conclusions and caveats: Relative to control repertoires, expanded TCRs gave rise to significantly more large CDR3 similarity clusters.

The V gene's germline CDR1 is LGHDT and CDR2 YNNKEL (reference sequence). V lost 5 bases, J lost 2 bases, and 6 bases stayed unmatched. The CDR3 extends over 16 amino acids. Using its own MiXCR run on the RACE reads, TCRdb lists one record per CDR3 protein. This sample yields approximately 350,000 distinct CDR3 sequences, of which about 6% are seen a single time; roughly 5.4% belongs to the top ten. This clonotype was seen a handful of times. Its antigen is not known. Time point here: patch test 2, 6 weeks after DPC sensitization. As for treatment: therapeutic diphenylcyclopropenone sensitization with weekly scalp DPC.

This chain connects TRBV3-1 to TRBJ2-6; 7 bases agree with TRBD1. The sample was whole blood, taken in connection with sensitization to the hapten diphenylcyclopropenone (DPC). The clonotype was recovered from a young woman with alopecia areata. Some clones in this sample may be carry-over from other donors' samples. The CDR3 DNA sequence: TGTGCCAGCAGCATAACTACAGGGGCTGGGGCCAACGTCCTGACTTTC. It translates to CASSITTGAGANVLTF.